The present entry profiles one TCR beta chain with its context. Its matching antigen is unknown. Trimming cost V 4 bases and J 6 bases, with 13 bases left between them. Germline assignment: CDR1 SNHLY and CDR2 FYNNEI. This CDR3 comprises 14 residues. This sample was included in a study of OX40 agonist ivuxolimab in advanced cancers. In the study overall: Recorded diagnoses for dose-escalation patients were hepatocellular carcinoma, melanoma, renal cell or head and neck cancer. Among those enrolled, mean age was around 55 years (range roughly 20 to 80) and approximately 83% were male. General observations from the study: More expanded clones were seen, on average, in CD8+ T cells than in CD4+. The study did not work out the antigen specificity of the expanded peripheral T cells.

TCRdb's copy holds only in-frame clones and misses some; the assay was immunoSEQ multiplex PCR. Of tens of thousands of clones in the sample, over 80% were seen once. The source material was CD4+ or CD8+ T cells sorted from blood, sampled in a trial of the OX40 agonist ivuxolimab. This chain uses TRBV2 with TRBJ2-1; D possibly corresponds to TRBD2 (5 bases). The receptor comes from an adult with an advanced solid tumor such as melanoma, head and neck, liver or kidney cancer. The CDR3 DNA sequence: TGTGCCAGCAGTGGGCGGCTAGCCGGCAATGAGCAGTTCTTC. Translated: CASSGRLAGNEQFF.